This T cell receptor (beta chain) was sequenced for a study of OX40 agonist ivuxolimab in advanced cancers. Study background: Patients were dosed with the agonistic anti-OX40 (CD134) antibody ivuxolimab. Checkpoint inhibitors had been given previously to around 38% of patients.

Some clones are missing from TCRdb's copy, which holds only in-frame ones; the method was immunoSEQ multiplex PCR. This table holds about 40,000 clones, around nine tenths found once. The V end was cut by 3 bases, the J end by 3 bases, with 17 bases between. The CDR3 runs to 16 residues. Germline V gene sequence: CDR1 MGHRA, CDR2 YSYEKL. The rearrangement joins TRBV4-1 to TRBJ1-2, with TRBD1 as a possible D gene (5 bases). This receptor was taken from an adult with an advanced solid tumor such as melanoma, head and neck, liver or kidney cancer. The sequencing here drew on CD4+ or CD8+ T cells sorted from blood, taken in a trial of the OX40 agonist ivuxolimab. CDR3 sequence (DNA): TGCGCCAGCAGCCATTCCCCCGGGGGGGGAGACTATGGCTACACCTTC. Translating it yields CASSHSPGGGDYGYTF.